The rows below give T cell receptor beta chains drawn from one sample of a study of cytomegalovirus exposure and HLA in healthy donors. The assay was immunoSEQ multiplex PCR, and TCRdb's table has in-frame clones only and misses some. This sample carries about 62,000 clones, about 77% of them seen once, and the ten largest clones take roughly 5.7%. Sequenced: PBMCs. These receptors originate from a woman aged 25 to 39 in good health and CMV-seronegative. Both conserved end residues are part of each CDR3. The D gene is left open where the match is weak. Rows give clone size only sometimes, using once, few, many, or a class for an expanded clone.

j_gene	d_gene	abundance	v_gene	CDR3aa	CDR3nt
TRBJ1-2	-	-	TRBV21-1	CARALWGGSWGYTF	TGTGCCAGGGCCCTATGGGGGGGCTCGTGGGGCTACACCTTC
TRBJ2-5	-	-	TRBV30	CAWSVRGSPETQYF	TGTGCCTGGAGTGTACGTGGTAGCCCCGAGACCCAGTACTTC
TRBJ2-6	TRBD1	-	TRBV6-1	CAAGGPSGANVLTF	TGTGCCGCAGGGGGTCCCTCTGGGGCCAACGTCCTGACTTTC
TRBJ1-4	-	-	TRBV7-2	CASSSSGANEKLFF	TGTGCCAGCAGCTCCTCAGGGGCTAATGAAAAACTGTTTTTT
TRBJ2-3	TRBD2	few	TRBV11-2	CASSLRGAGGHADTQYF	TGTGCCAGCAGCTTAAGAGGCGCGGGGGGTCACGCAGATACGCAGTATTTT
TRBJ1-3	-	-	TRBV5-1	CASSSLQASGNTIYF	TGCGCCAGCAGCTCCCTTCAGGCTTCTGGAAACACCATATATTTT
TRBJ2-2	-	-	TRBV15	CATKPGLETGELFF	TGTGCCACAAAGCCGGGACTTGAGACCGGGGAGCTGTTTTTT
TRBJ2-1	-	-	TRBV5-4	CASSLRLAGNEQFF	TGTGCCAGCAGCTTGCGGCTAGCTGGTAATGAGCAGTTCTTC
TRBJ2-7	TRBD1	-	TRBV7-2	CASSLVAWTGGGNEQYF	TGTGCCAGCAGCTTAGTGGCCTGGACAGGGGGGGGGAACGAGCAGTACTTC
TRBJ2-7	TRBD1	-	TRBV5-1	CASHPGDREGNEQYF	TGCGCCAGCCACCCTGGGGACAGGGAAGGTAACGAGCAGTACTTC
TRBJ2-5	-	-	TRBV28	CASTGDQETQYF	TGTGCCAGCACTGGAGACCAAGAGACCCAGTACTTC
TRBJ1-3	TRBD1	-	TRBV10-3	CAISESTGVGNTIYF	TGTGCCATCAGTGAGTCGACAGGGGTTGGAAACACCATATATTTT
TRBJ2-3	-	-	TRBV7-6	CASSPTVGGVRDTQYF	TGTGCCAGCAGCCCCACGGTGGGGGGAGTTAGAGATACGCAGTATTTT
TRBJ1-4	-	-	TRBV6-5	CASSQDTTNEKLFF	TGTGCCAGCAGCCAAGACACAACTAATGAAAAACTGTTTTTT
TRBJ1-1	TRBD1	-	TRBV27	CASSSRDSPEAFF	TGTGCCAGCAGTTCGCGGGACAGTCCTGAAGCTTTCTTT
TRBJ2-1	TRBD2	-	TRBV30	CAWSLAGVGNEQFF	TGTGCCTGGAGTCTAGCGGGAGTGGGCAATGAGCAGTTCTTC
TRBJ2-1	-	-	TRBV7-3	CASSLASRFGNEQFF	TGTGCCAGCAGCTTGGCTAGCAGGTTCGGAAATGAGCAGTTCTTC